Below, one TCR beta chain is given with its context. Antigen specificity is unknown. Sequence at one end of the junction differs from germline and may be a read error. The data stem from a study of T cells in Graves' hyperthyroidism and ophthalmopathy. The CDR3 is 18 amino acids. In germline, CDR1 is WSHSY, CDR2 SAAADI. TCR beta CDR3 regions were amplified from RNA. The TCR CDR3 first-round RT-PCR relied on the HTBI primer set. TCRdb ran MiXCR on the multiplex PCR reads and lists one entry per CDR3 protein. The sample consists of hundreds of thousands of distinct CDR3 sequences, roughly 40% of them appearing once. General observations from the study: Ophthalmopathy got predicted by the model a median roughly 6.4 months before its onset.

This sequence originates from a man between 18 and 29 years old with Graves' hyperthyroidism. The specimen was blood. The chain carries TRBV10-2 and TRBJ1-1; 7 bases are shared with TRBD1. CDR3 nucleotides: TGTGCCAGCAGTTACTGGAGGGGGCGCGGAGGAACGAACACTGAAGCTTTCTTT. Protein: CASSYWRGRGGTNTEAFF.